The clone carrying this TCR beta chain was counted many times. Its antigen is currently unknown. These data come from a study of T cell responses to AZD1222 COVID-19 vaccine. Findings of the study overall: It was only after the peak T cell response that any repertoires were sampled. The study found Spike-specific TCR breadth and depth rose after two AZD1222 doses. The study reported that nearly half of spike-specific TCRs target unmutated variant regions.

Produced via immunoSEQ multiplex PCR; TCRdb's table is partial and in-frame only. The data hold about 120,000 clones, with 87% observed a single time. V lost 0 bases and J 8 bases, leaving 23 bases between the germline ends. The CDR3 has 17 amino acids. Per germline, CDR1 SGHNT and CDR2 YYREEE (reference sequence). The chain is built from TRBV5-4 and TRBJ1-2, with D unclear. Sequenced here: peripheral blood, sampled 28 days after the second AZD1222 dose. This TCR came from an adult who received the AZD1222 COVID-19 vaccine. CDR3 sequence: CASSLDWFGTETRGYTF. CDR3 coding DNA: TGTGCCAGCAGCTTGGATTGGTTCGGCACAGAGACACGCGGCTACACCTTC.